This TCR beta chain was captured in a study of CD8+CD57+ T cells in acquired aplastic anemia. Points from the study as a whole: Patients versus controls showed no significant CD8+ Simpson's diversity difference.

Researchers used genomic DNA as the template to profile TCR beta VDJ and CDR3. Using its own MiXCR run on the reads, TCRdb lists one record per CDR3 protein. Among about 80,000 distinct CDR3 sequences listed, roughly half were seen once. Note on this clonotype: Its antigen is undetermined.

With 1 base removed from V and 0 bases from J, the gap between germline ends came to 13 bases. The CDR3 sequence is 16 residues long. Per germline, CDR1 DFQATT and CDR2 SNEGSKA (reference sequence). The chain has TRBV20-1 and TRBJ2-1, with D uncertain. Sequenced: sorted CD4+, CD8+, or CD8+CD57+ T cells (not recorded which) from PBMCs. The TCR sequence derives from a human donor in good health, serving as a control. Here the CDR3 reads CSARAPHESSYNEQFF. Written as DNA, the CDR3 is TGCAGTGCTAGAGCCCCCCATGAAAGCTCCTACAATGAGCAGTTCTTC.